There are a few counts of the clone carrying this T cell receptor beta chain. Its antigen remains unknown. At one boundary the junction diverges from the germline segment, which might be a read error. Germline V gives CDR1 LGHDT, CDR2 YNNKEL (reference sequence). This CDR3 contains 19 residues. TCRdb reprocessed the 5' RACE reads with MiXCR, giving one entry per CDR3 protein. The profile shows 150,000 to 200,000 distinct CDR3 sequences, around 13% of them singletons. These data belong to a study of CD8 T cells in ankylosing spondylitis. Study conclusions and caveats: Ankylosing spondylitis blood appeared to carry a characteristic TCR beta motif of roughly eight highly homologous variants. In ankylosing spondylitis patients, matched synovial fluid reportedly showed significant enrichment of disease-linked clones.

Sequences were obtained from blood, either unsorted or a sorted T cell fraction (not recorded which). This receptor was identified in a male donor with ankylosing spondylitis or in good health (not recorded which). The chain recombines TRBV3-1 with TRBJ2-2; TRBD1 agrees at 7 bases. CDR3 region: CASSGAGVGGQEKTGELFF. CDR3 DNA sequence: TGTGCCAGCAGCGGAGCAGGGGTTGGTGGACAGGAAAAGACCGGAGAGCTGTTTTTT.